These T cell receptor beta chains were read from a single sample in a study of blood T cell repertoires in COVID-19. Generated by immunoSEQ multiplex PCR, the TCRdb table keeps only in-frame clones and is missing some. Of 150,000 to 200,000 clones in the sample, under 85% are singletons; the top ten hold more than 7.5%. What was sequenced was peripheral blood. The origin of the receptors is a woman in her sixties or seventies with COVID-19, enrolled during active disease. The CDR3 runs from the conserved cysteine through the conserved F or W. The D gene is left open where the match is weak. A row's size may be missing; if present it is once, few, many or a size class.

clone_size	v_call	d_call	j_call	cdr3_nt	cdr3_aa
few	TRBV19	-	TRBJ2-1	TGTGCCAGTAGTAAACGGGAGTCCTACAATGAGCAGTTCTTC	CASSKRESYNEQFF
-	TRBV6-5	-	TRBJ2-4	TGTGCCACGAGAGAGGGATCAGCCAAAAACATTCAGTACTTC	CATREGSAKNIQYF
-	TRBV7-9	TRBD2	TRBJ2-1	TGTGCCAGCAGCTTAGCGGGGACTAGCCTTGAGCAGTTCTTC	CASSLAGTSLEQFF
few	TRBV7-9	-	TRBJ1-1	TGTGCCAGCAGCTTAGGACAGACGAACACTGAAGCTTTCTTT	CASSLGQTNTEAFF
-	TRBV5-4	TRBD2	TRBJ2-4	TGTGCCAGCAGCCCGGGGACTAGCGGGAGCCGGTCGAAAAACATTCAGTACTTC	CASSPGTSGSRSKNIQYF
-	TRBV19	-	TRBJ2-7	TGTGCCAGTAGTATACGAGGAGGTGGGAGGCCCTCCTACGAGCAGTACTTC	CASSIRGGGRPSYEQYF
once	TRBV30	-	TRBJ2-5	TGTGCCTGGAAATATAACCAAGAGACCCAGTACTTC	CAWKYNQETQYF
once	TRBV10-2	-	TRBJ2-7	TGCGCCAGCAGTGAGCCGCGAAGAAACGAGCAGTACTTC	CASSEPRRNEQYF
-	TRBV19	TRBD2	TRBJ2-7	TGTGCCAGTAGTGTCGCCGGGACGGGGGGGTCCTACGAGCAGTACTTC	CASSVAGTGGSYEQYF
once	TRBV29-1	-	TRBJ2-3	TGCAGCGTTTTATCTGGGACTGCCAGCACAGATACGCAGTATTTT	CSVLSGTASTDTQYF
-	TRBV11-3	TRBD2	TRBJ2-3	TGTGCCAGCAGCTTAGGGGAGGGCGCGCAGTATTTT	CASSLGEGAQYF
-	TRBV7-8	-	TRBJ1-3	TGTGCCAGCAGCTTCGGGGGAGAAAACACCATATATTTT	CASSFGGENTIYF
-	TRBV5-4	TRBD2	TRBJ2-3	TGTGCCAGCAGCTCACGGACTAGAACGACTAGCACAGATACGCAGTATTTT	CASSSRTRTTSTDTQYF
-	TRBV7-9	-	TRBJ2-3	TGTGCCAGCAGCTTAGCGCTAAGCGGTTCGGTAGATACGCAGTATTTT	CASSLALSGSVDTQYF
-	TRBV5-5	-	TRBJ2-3	TGTGCCAGCAGCTTCTCAGGGGCTAGCACAGATACGCAGTATTTT	CASSFSGASTDTQYF
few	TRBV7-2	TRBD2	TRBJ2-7	TGTGCCAGCAGCTTAGCTCCGGGAGGGAGCTACGAGCAGTACTTC	CASSLAPGGSYEQYF
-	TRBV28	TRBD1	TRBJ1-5	TGTGCCAGCAGTCTGCTGGGGTCCGGGACAGGGCATCAGCCCCAGCATTTT	CASSLLGSGTGHQPQHF
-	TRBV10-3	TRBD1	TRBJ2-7	TGTGCCATCAGTGAGGGACAGGGGGCGAAATTGTACTTC	CAISEGQGAKLYF
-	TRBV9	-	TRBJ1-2	TGTGCCAGCAGCCCAAGGACATCGGGTGGCTACACCTTC	CASSPRTSGGYTF
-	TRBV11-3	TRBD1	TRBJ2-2	TGTGCCAGCAGCCCGACAGGGTCGAACACCGGGGAGCTGTTTTTT	CASSPTGSNTGELFF
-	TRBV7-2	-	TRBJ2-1	TGTGCCAGCAGCTATAGCGAGCGGCAGTTCTTC	CASSYSERQFF
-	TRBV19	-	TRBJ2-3	TGTGCCAGTAGTAAACCGGGAGTACCTGATACGCAGTATTTT	CASSKPGVPDTQYF
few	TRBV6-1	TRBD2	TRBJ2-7	TGTGCCAGCAGTGTTGGACTAGCGGGAGAAATCGACGAGCAGTACTTC	CASSVGLAGEIDEQYF
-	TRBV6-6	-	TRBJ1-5	TGTGCCAGCAGATTGTCCGGGACAATGCGCAATCAGCCCCAGCATTTT	CASRLSGTMRNQPQHF
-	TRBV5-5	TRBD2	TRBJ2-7	TGTGCCAGCAGCTTGAGGCTAGCGGCCTACGAGCAGTACTTC	CASSLRLAAYEQYF
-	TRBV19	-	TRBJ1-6	TGTGCCAGTACCCCCCGGGGGGAGAGGAGTAATTCACCCCTCCACTTT	CASTPRGERSNSPLHF
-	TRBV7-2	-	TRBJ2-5	TGTGCCAGCAGCACTAACTTCGGGGGAGAGACCCAGTACTTC	CASSTNFGGETQYF
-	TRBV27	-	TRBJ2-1	TGTGCCAGCAACGGCGGGATGTACAAAAATGAGCAGTTCTTC	CASNGGMYKNEQFF
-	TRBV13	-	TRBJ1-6	TGTGCCAGCAGCCGCCAGGCAGGGAGGTATTCACCCCTCCACTTT	CASSRQAGRYSPLHF
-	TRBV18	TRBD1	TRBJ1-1	TGTGCCAGCTCAGGACAGGTACCAGTTGAAGCTTTCTTT	CASSGQVPVEAFF
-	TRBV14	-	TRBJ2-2	TGTGCCAGCAGCCAAGGAACCCGGGACACCGGGGAGCTGTTTTTT	CASSQGTRDTGELFF
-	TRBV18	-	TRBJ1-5	TGTGCCAGCTCCGGGACAACTGGCAATCAGCCCCAGCATTTT	CASSGTTGNQPQHF
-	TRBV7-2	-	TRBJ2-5	TGTGCCAGCAGCATAATCGGCCAGGGGGGGACCCAGTACTTC	CASSIIGQGGTQYF
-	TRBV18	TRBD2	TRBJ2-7	TGTGCCAGCTCACCACTGGACGTAAGGTTAGCGGGAGGGTTCTCCTACGAGCAGTACTTC	CASSPLDVRLAGGFSYEQYF
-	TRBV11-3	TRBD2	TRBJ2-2	TGTGCCAGCAGCTTATCTACGGGAGGCCCGGGCACCGGGGAGCTGTTTTTT	CASSLSTGGPGTGELFF
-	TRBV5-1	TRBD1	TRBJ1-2	TGCGCCAGCACCTCATACCCCGGGACAGGTGGCTACACCTTC	CASTSYPGTGGYTF
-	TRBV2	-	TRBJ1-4	TGTGCCAGCAGTGATACAGGGCGGGAAAAACTGTTTTTT	CASSDTGREKLFF
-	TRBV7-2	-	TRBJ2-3	TGTGCCAGCAGCTTAGAACTAGTTGAAGGCACAGATACGCAGTATTTT	CASSLELVEGTDTQYF
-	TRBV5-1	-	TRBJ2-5	TGCGCCAGCAGCTACCAACAGGGAACGAAAGAGACCCAGTACTTC	CASSYQQGTKETQYF
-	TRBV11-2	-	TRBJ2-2	TGTGCCAGCGGTCGCCTAGTGGCCACGATAAACACCGGGGAGCTGTTTTTT	CASGRLVATINTGELFF
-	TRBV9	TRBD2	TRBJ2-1	TGTGCCAGCAGCGTAGATAGCGGGAGGGCCGATGAGCAGTTCTTC	CASSVDSGRADEQFF
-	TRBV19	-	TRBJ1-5	TGTGCCAGTAGTAGTCAGCGCAAGGGGGGCAATCAGCCCCAGCATTTT	CASSSQRKGGNQPQHF
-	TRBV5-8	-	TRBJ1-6	TGTGCCAGCAGTTATGGTACTACCGAGAATTCACCCCTCCACTTT	CASSYGTTENSPLHF
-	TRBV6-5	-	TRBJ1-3	TGTGCCGGAGGACGGTCTGGAAACACCATATATTTT	CAGGRSGNTIYF
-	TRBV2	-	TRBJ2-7	TGTGCCAGCACCGCGGTCCGATCCTACGAGCAGTACTTC	CASTAVRSYEQYF
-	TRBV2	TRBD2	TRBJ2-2	TGTGCCAGCATAACTAGCGGGATGAACACCGGGGAGCTGTTTTTT	CASITSGMNTGELFF
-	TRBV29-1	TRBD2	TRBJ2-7	TGCAGCGTCTCTCGTGGCGGGGGACTCTCCTACGAGCAGTACTTC	CSVSRGGGLSYEQYF
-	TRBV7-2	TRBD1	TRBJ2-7	TGTGCCAGCAGCTTAGGTGGGACAGGGATAACCTACGAGCAGTACTTC	CASSLGGTGITYEQYF
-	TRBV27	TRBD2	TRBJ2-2	TGTGCCAGCAGTCTGGGGACTAGCGGGAGAGGCGGGGAGCTGTTTTTT	CASSLGTSGRGGELFF